The source of this TCR beta chain is a study of T-cell memory formation after mild COVID-19. Germline CDR1 is MNHEY and CDR2 is SVGAGI. V shed 8 bases and J shed 1 base, with 11 bases lying between them. The CDR3 covers 13 residues. This clonotype was picked up a small number of times. TCR alpha and TCR beta cDNA libraries carrying sample barcodes and UMIs were produced by 5'RACE using constant-segment primers. Each CDR3 protein gets one entry after TCRdb re-called the 5' RACE reads with MiXCR. In the table there are about 340,000 distinct CDR3 sequences, around 14% of which are singletons. The receptor comes from a man aged 18 to 35 who had mild COVID-19 (a few samples of this study predate the infection). Cell type and time point are not known. The sample was PBMCs or a T cell subset sorted from them (not recorded which). The V call is TRBV6-5, the J call TRBJ1-2; D gene uncertain. CDR3 sequence: CASGNAYNYGYTF. The CDR3 coding sequence is TGTGCCAGCGGTAATGCTTATAACTATGGCTACACCTTC.